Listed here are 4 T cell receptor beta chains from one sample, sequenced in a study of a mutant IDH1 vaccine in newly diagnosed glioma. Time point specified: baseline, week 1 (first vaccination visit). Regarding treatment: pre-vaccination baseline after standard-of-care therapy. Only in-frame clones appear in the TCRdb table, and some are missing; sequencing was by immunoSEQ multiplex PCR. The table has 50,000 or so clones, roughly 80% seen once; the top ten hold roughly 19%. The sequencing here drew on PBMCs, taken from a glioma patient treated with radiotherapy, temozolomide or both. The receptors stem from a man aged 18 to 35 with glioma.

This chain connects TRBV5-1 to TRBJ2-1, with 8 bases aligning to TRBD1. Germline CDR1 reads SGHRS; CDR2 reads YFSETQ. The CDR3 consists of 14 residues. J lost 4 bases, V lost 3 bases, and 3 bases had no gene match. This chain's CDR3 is CASSSRQGYNEQFF. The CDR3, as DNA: TGCGCCAGCAGCTCTCGACAGGGGTACAATGAGCAGTTCTTC. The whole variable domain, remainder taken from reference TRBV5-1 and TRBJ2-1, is KAGVTQTPRYLIKTRGQQVTLSCSPISGHRSVSWYQQTPGQGLQFLFEYFSETQRNKGNFPGRFSGRQFSNSRSEMNVSTLELGDSALYLCASSSRQGYNEQFFGPGTRLTVL.

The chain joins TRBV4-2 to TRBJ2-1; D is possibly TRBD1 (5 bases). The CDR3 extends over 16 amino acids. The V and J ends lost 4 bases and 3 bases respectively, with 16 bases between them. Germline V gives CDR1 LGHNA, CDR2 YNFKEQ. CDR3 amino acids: CASSPEGDPLYNEQFF. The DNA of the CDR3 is TGTGCCAGCAGCCCGGAAGGGGATCCGCTCTACAATGAGCAGTTCTTC.

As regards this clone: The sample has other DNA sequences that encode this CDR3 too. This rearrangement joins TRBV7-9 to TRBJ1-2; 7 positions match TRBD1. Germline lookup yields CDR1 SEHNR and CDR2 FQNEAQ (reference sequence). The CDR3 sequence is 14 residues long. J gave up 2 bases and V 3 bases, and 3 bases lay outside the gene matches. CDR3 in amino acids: CASSFGQENYGYTF. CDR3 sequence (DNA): TGTGCCAGCAGCTTCGGACAGGAGAACTATGGCTACACCTTC.

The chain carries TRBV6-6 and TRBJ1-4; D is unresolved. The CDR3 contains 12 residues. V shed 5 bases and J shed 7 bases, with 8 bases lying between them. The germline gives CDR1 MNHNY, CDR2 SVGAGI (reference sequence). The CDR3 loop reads CASSLESEKLFF. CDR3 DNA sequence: TGTGCCAGCAGTCTTGAGAGTGAAAAACTGTTTTTT.